The clone carrying this T cell receptor (beta chain) came up many times. Its antigen is unidentified. The data were taken from a study of T-cell reconstitution after alpha-beta-depleted transplantation in children. General study points: Surviving recipient T cells and intrathymic progenitors accounted for some patients' high TCRbeta diversity at day 60.

The library targeted TCRbeta and was prepared with unique molecular identifiers. A single record per CDR3 protein comes from TCRdb applying MiXCR to the PCR reads. The sample holds approximately 250,000 distinct CDR3 sequences, roughly 26% seen once. This receptor was taken from a girl aged 2-15 years with Fanconi anemia, due to receive a stem cell transplant. The material was PBMCs, obtained before TCRalphabeta/CD19-depleted stem cell transplant.

CDR3 nucleotide sequence: TGCGCCAGCAGCTTTAACGGGAGGGCCGAAAGAGTCACCGGGGAGCTGTTTTTT. Encoded protein: CASSFNGRAERVTGELFF. V gene TRBV5-1 combines with J gene TRBJ2-2; 8 bases fit TRBD2. The CDR3 length is 18 residues. V lost 2 bases to trimming and J lost 4 bases; unmatched junction nucleotides: 13. The germline CDR1 and CDR2 sequences are SGHRS and YFSETQ.